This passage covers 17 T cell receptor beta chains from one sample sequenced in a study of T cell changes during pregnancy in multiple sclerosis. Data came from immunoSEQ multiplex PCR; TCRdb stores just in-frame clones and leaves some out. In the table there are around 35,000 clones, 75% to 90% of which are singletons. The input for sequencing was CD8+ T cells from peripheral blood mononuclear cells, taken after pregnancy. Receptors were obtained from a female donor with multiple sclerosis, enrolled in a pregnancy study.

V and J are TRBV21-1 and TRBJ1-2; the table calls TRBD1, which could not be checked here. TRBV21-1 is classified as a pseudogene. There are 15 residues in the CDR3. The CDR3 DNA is TGTGCCAGCAGCCGCGGGACAGGGGTTCTTATTGGCTACACCTTC. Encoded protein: CASSRGTGVLIGYTF.

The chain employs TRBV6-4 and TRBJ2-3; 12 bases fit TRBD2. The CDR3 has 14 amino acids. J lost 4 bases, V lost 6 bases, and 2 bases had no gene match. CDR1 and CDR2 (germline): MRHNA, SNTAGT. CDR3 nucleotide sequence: TGTGCCAGCAGCGCTAGCGGGGGGGCAGATACGCAGTATTTT. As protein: CASSASGGADTQYF.

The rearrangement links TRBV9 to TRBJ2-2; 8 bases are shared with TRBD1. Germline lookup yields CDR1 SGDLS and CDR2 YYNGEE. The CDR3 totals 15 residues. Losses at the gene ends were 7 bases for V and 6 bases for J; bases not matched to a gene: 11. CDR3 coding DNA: TGTGCCAGCTCCTCACAGGGGGTAGTGGCCGGGGAGCTGTTTTTT. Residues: CASSSQGVVAGELFF. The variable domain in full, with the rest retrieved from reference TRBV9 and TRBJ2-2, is DSGVTQTPKHLITATGQRVTLRCSPRSGDLSVYWYQQSLDQGLQFLIQYYNGEERAKGNILERFSAQQFPDLHSELNLSSLELGDSALYFCASSSQGVVAGELFFGEGSRLTVL.

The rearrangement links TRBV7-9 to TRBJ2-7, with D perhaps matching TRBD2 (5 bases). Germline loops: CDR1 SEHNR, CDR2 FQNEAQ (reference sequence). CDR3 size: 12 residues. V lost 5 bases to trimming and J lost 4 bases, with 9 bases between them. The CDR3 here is CASSRTVYEQYF. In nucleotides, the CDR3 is TGTGCCAGCAGCCGGACTGTGTACGAGCAGTACTTC. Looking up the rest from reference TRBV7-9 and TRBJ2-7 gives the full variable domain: DTGVSQNPRHKITKRGQNVTFRCDPISEHNRLYWYRQTLGQGPEFLTYFQNEAQLEKSRLLSDRFSAERPKGSFSTLEIQRTEQGDSAMYLCASSRTVYEQYFGPGTRLTVT.

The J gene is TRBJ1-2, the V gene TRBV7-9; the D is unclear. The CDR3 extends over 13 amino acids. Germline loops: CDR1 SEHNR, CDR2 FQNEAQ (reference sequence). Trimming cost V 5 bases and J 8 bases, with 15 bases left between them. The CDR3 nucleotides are TGTGCCAGCAGCACCGAGGGCCCGAAGGGCTACACCTTC. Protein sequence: CASSTEGPKGYTF. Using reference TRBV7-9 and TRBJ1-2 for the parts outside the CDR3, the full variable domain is DTGVSQNPRHKITKRGQNVTFRCDPISEHNRLYWYRQTLGQGPEFLTYFQNEAQLEKSRLLSDRFSAERPKGSFSTLEIQRTEQGDSAMYLCASSTEGPKGYTFGSGTRLTVV.

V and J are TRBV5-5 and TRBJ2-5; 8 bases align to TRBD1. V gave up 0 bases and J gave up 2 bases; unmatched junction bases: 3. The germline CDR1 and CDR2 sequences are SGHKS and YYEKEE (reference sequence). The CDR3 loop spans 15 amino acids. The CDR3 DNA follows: TGTGCCAGCAGCTTGGCCGGACAGGGACAAGAGACCCAGTACTTC. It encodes CASSLAGQGQETQYF. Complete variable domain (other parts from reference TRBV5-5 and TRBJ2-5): DAGVTQSPTHLIKTRGQQVTLRCSPISGHKSVSWYQQVLGQGPQFIFQYYEKEERGRGNFPDRFSARQFPNYSSELNVNALLLGDSALYLCASSLAGQGQETQYFGPGTRLLVL.

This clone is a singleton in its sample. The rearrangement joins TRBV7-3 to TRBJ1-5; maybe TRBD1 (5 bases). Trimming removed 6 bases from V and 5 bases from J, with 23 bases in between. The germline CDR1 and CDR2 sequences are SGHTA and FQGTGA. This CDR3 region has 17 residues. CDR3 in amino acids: CASSSVGQGGSDQPQHF. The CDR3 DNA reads TGTGCCAGCAGTTCGGTCGGGCAGGGAGGGTCGGATCAGCCCCAGCATTTT.

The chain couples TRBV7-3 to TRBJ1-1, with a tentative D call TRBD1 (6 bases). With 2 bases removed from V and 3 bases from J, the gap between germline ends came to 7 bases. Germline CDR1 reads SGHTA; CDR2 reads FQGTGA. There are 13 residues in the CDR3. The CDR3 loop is CASSLSGDTEAFF. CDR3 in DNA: TGTGCCAGCAGCTTATCAGGGGACACTGAAGCTTTCTTT.

CDR3 nucleotides: TGTGCCAGCAGCTTGGAGGGGTCCCACTCTGGGGCCAACGTCCTGACTTTC. Its translation: CASSLEGSHSGANVLTF. The genes are TRBV5-5 and TRBJ2-6, with a tentative D call TRBD1 (5 bases). Germline-derived CDR1 and CDR2 are SGHKS and YYEKEE (reference sequence). The CDR3 sequence is 17 residues long. V lost 0 bases to trimming and J lost 0 bases, with 10 bases between them.

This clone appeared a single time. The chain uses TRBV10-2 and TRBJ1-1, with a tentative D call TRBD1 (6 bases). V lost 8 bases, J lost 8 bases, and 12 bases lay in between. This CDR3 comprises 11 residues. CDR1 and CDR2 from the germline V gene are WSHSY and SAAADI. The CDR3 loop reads CASQQGGEAFF. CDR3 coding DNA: TGCGCCAGCCAACAGGGCGGAGAAGCTTTCTTT.

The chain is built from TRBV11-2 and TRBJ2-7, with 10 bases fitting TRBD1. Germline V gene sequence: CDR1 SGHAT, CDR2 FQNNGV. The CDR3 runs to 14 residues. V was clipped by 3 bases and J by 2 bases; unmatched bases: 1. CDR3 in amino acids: CASSFGTGAYEQYF. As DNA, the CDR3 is TGTGCCAGCAGCTTTGGGACAGGGGCCTACGAGCAGTACTTC.

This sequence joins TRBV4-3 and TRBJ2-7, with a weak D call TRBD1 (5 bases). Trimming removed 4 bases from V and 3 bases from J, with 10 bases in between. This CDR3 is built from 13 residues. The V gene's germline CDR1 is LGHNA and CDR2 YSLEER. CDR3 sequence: CASSPSQGYEQYF. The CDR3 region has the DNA TGCGCCAGCAGCCCCAGCCAGGGCTACGAGCAGTACTTC.

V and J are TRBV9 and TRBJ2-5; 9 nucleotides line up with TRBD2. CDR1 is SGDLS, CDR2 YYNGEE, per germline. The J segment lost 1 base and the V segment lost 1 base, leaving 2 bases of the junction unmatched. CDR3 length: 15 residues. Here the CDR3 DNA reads TGTGCCAGCAGCGTATTACTAGCGGGCCAAGAGACCCAGTACTTC. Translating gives CASSVLLAGQETQYF.

The CDR3 bases are TGTGCCAGCAGCTTAACAGCCTCCTACGAGCAGTACTTC. Translation: CASSLTASYEQYF. The rearrangement joins TRBV7-3 to TRBJ2-7; D call uncertain. Germline V CDR1 and CDR2: SGHTA, FQGTGA. CDR3 length: 13 amino acids. Between the trimmed V and J ends, which lost 0 bases and 0 bases, there was a span of 3 bases. The entire variable domain, with the rest obtained from reference TRBV7-3 and TRBJ2-7, is as follows: GAGVSQTPSNKVTEKGKYVELRCDPISGHTALYWYRQSLGQGPEFLIYFQGTGAADDSGLPNDRFFAVRPEGSVSTLKIQRTERGDSAVYLCASSLTASYEQYFGPGTRLTVT.

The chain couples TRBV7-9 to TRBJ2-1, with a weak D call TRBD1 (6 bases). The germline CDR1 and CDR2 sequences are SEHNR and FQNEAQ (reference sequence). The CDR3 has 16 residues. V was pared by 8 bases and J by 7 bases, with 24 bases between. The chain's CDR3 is CASLRSLGARLNEQFF. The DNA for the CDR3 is TGTGCCAGCTTACGGTCGCTGGGGGCTCGGCTGAATGAGCAGTTCTTC.

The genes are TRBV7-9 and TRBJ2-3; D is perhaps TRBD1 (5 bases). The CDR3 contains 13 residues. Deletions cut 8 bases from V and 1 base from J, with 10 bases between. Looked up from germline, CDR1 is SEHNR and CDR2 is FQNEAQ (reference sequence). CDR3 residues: CASRVGGTDTQYF. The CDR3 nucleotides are TGTGCCAGCCGGGTAGGGGGCACAGATACGCAGTATTTT.

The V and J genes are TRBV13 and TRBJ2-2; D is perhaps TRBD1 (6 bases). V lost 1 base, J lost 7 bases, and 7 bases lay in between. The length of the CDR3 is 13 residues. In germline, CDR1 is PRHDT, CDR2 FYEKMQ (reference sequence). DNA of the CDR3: TGTGCCAGCAGCTTAGCAGGGGTCGGGGAGCTGTTTTTT. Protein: CASSLAGVGELFF. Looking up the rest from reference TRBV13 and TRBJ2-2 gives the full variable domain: AAGVIQSPRHLIKEKRETATLKCYPIPRHDTVYWYQQGPGQDPQFLISFYEKMQSDKGSIPDRFSAQQFSDYHSELNMSSLELGDSALYFCASSLAGVGELFFGEGSRLTVL.